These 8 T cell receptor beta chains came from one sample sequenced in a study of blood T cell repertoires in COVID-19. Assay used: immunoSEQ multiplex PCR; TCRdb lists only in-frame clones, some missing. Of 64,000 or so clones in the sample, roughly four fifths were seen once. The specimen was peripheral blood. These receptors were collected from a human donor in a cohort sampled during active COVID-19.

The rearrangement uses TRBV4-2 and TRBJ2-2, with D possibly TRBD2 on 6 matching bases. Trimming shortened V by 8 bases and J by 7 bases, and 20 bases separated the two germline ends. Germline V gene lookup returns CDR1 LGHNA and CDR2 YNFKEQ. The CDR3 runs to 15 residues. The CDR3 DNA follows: TGTGCCAGCTCCCTTAGGGACTCCTCCAGCGGGGAGCTGTTTTTT. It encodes CASSLRDSSSGELFF.

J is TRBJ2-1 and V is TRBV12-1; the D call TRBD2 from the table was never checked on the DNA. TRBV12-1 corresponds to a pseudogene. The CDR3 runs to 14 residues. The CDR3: CASSSRITSGGKFF. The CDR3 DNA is TGTGCCAGCAGCTCTAGGATTACTAGCGGGGGAAAGTTCTTC.

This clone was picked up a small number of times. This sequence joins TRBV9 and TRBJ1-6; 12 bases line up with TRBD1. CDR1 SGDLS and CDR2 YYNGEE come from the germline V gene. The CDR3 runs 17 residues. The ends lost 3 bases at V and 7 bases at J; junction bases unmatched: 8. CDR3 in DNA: TGTGCCAGCAGCGCGGCCGGGACAGGGGGCAAGAATTCACCCCTCCACTTT. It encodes CASSAAGTGGKNSPLHF.

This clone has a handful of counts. This chain's CDR3 is CASEAGRHQPQHF. The CDR3 coding sequence is TGTGCCAGCGAAGCAGGGAGGCATCAGCCCCAGCATTTT. The chain carries TRBV28 and TRBJ1-5; maybe TRBD1 (5 bases). V was pared by 8 bases and J by 5 bases, with 13 bases between. CDR3 length: 13 residues. The V gene's germline CDR1 is MDHEN and CDR2 SYDVKM.

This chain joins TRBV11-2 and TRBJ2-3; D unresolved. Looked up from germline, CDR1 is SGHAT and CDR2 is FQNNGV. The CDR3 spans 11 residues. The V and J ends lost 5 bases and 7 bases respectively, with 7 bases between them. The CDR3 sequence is CASSLTYTQYF. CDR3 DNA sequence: TGTGCCAGCAGCCTGACATATACGCAGTATTTT.

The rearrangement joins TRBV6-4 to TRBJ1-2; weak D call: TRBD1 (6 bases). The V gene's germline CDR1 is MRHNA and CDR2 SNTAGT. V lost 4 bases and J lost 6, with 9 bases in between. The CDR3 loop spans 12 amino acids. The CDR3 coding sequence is TGTGCCAGCAGTGGACAGGAAGATGGCTACACCTTC. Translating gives CASSGQEDGYTF.

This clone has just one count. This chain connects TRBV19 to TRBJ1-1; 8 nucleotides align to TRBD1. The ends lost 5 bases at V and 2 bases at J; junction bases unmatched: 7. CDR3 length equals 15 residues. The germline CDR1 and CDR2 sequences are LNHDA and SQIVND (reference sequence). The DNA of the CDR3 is TGTGCCAGTAGTTCTCAGGACAGGGTCAACACTGAAGCTTTCTTT. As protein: CASSSQDRVNTEAFF.

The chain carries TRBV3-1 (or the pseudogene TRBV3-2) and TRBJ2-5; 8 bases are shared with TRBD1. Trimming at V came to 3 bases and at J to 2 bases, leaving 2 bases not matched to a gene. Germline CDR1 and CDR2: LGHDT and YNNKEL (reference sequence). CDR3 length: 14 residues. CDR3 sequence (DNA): TGTGCCAGCAGCCACAACAGGGGGCAAGAGACCCAGTACTTC. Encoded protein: CASSHNRGQETQYF.